This T cell receptor (beta chain) was recovered during a study of CD8+CD57+ T cells in acquired aplastic anemia. As for the study in general: Sorted CD4+ and CD8+ cells yielded DNA averaging roughly 3.3 ug.

This clonotype counts as medium-sized (0.01 to 0.1%). The CDR3 length is 16 residues. V lost 5 bases and J 2 bases, leaving 13 bases between the germline ends. Germline V gene lookup returns CDR1 LNHDA and CDR2 SQIVND (reference sequence). TCR beta VDJ and CDR3 profiles were obtained from a genomic DNA template. One entry per CDR3 protein, called by TCRdb with MiXCR from the reads. The sample contains roughly 260,000 distinct CDR3 sequences, roughly half of which appear only once. Patients sequenced had flow cytometry evidence of CD8+CD57+ cell expansion. Each of the patients presented with severe acquired aplastic anemia. Blood sampling was performed on the patients, and none of them had received therapy by then.

The rearrangement links TRBV19 to TRBJ2-6, with D possibly matching TRBD2 (6 bases). The TCR was taken from a human donor with aplastic anemia. The sequenced material came from sorted CD4+, CD8+, or CD8+CD57+ T cells (not recorded which) from PBMCs. The CDR3 is CASSPDGGAGANVLTF. CDR3 nucleotide sequence: TGTGCCAGTAGTCCCGATGGAGGGGCTGGGGCCAACGTCCTGACTTTC.